This T cell receptor beta chain originates from a study of T cells after posttransplantation cyclophosphamide. This table comes from immunoSEQ multiplex PCR, and its TCRdb copy is limited to in-frame clones, with some not included. The sample has 7,000 to 9,000 clones, none seen only once. Many counts were recorded for this clone. Other DNA sequences in this specimen translate into the identical CDR3. Cyclophosphamide on days +3 and +4 followed busulfan-fludarabine conditioning and a marrow graft. The germline V and J ends were trimmed by 5 bases and 2 bases, with 18 bases remaining between them. The CDR3 runs to 15 residues. Germline V gene data show CDR1 as GTSNPN and CDR2 as SVGIG (reference sequence).

The TCR originated in a male patient in his late teens or twenties who received an allogeneic stem cell transplant from an unrelated donor, was CMV-positive, and had acute and chronic GVHD. Some T cells may originate from the graft donor. The sequences come from PBMCs, collected after allogeneic stem cell transplant with posttransplant cyclophosphamide. The V call is TRBV30, the J call TRBJ1-2; D gene uncertain. The CDR3 sequence is CAWGGPPAGNYGYTF. The DNA for the CDR3 is TGTGCCTGGGGCGGGCCCCCCGCCGGGAACTATGGCTACACCTTC.